Presented here are 18 T cell receptor beta chains from one specimen sequenced in a study of blood T cell repertoires in COVID-19. Method: immunoSEQ multiplex PCR; TCRdb's copy keeps in-frame clones and lacks some. The sample carries around 300,000 clones, about nine tenths recorded once. The sample taken for sequencing was PBMCs or T cells enriched from blood (not recorded which). These receptors all stem from a middle-aged woman who had recovered from COVID-19.

This chain uses TRBV30 with TRBJ1-5; 7 positions match TRBD1. Looked up from germline, CDR1 is GTSNPN and CDR2 is SVGIG (reference sequence). The CDR3 spans 13 residues. Trimming took 6 bases from V and 3 from J; bases not matched to a gene: 5. CDR3 sequence: CACGTDHNQPQHF. The CDR3 nucleotides read TGTGCCTGCGGGACAGACCACAATCAGCCCCAGCATTTT. Full variable domain (missing parts from reference TRBV30 and TRBJ1-5): SQTIHQWPATLVQPVGSPLSLECTVEGTSNPNLYWYRQAAGRGLQLLFYSVGIGQISSEVPQNLSASRPQDRQFILSSKKLLLSDSGFYLCACGTDHNQPQHFGDGTRLSIL.

This clone was observed a single time. The V gene is TRBV30, the J gene TRBJ2-7; D is possibly TRBD2 (5 bases). CDR1 and CDR2 (germline): GTSNPN, SVGIG (reference sequence). The V and J ends lost 7 bases and 4 bases respectively, with 17 bases between them. The CDR3 is 13 residues long. CDR3 sequence (DNA): TGTGCCTCGAAGACCCCCTCGGGGTACGAGCAGTACTTC. Translated: CASKTPSGYEQYF.

J is TRBJ2-7 and V is TRBV2, with 8 bases that match TRBD1. The CDR3 length is 14 residues. The V segment lost 6 bases and the J segment 3 bases; nucleotides outside the gene matches: 7. Per the germline V gene, CDR1 is SNHLY and CDR2 is FYNNEI. The CDR3 DNA sequence: TGTGCCAGCAGGGGAAGGACAGGGTACTACGAGCAGTACTTC. It codes for CASRGRTGYYEQYF.

This clone was counted a few times. This chain uses TRBV6-1 with TRBJ2-3; D gene uncertain. Germline lookup yields CDR1 MNHNS and CDR2 SASEGT. This CDR3 spans 15 amino acids. The ends were cut back, 2 bases at V and 2 bases at J, with 11 bases in the middle. Here the CDR3 DNA reads TGTGCCAGCAGTGAATGGTCTAGGTACACAGATACGCAGTATTTT. The encoded protein is CASSEWSRYTDTQYF.

V is TRBV28 and J is TRBJ1-5, with TRBD1 as a possible D gene (6 bases). The germline V gene encodes CDR1 MDHEN and CDR2 SYDVKM. The V and J ends lost 6 bases and 3 bases respectively, with 9 bases between them. The CDR3 loop spans 13 amino acids. Written as DNA, the CDR3 is TGTGCCAGCAGGACAGGCTTCAATCAGCCCCAGCATTTT. This translates into CASRTGFNQPQHF.

The chain carries TRBV5-1 and TRBJ1-6, with 7 bases matching TRBD1. The CDR3 covers 17 residues. The V segment lost 0 bases and the J segment 9 bases; nucleotides outside the gene matches: 12. Germline values: CDR1 SGHRS, CDR2 YFSETQ. CDR3 bases: TGCGCCAGCAGCTTGGCCAGACAGGGCCAAGGGAGTTCACCCCTCCACTTT. Translating gives CASSLARQGQGSSPLHF.

The chain has TRBV5-6 and TRBJ1-5; no reliable D call. This CDR3 is built from 15 residues. V lost 0 bases, J lost 4 bases, and 11 bases lay in between. CDR1 and CDR2 (germline): SGHDT, YYEEEE. DNA of the CDR3: TGTGCCAGCAGCTTGGCCGGGATTGGGAATCAGCCCCAGCATTTT. Protein sequence: CASSLAGIGNQPQHF. Combining the CDR3 with reference TRBV5-6 and TRBJ1-5 gives the whole variable domain DAGVTQSPTHLIKTRGQQVTLRCSPKSGHDTVSWYQQALGQGPQFIFQYYEEEERQRGNFPDRFSGHQFPNYSSELNVNALLLGDSALYLCASSLAGIGNQPQHFGDGTRLSIL.

The chain recombines TRBV18 with TRBJ1-5; no reliable D call. Germline V gives CDR1 KGHSH, CDR2 LQKENI. The CDR3 is 14 residues long. The V gene lost 3 bases and the J gene lost 0 bases, with 6 bases spanning the gap. The CDR3 DNA reads TGTGCCAGCTCACCGCAGTATAGCAATCAGCCCCAGCATTTT. This sequence encodes CASSPQYSNQPQHF.

This rearrangement joins TRBV18 to TRBJ2-5; D gene ambiguous. With 8 bases removed from V and 3 bases from J, the gap between germline ends came to 7 bases. The CDR3 extends over 11 amino acids. Germline-derived CDR1 and CDR2 are KGHSH and LQKENI. The CDR3 reads CASAQEETQYF. CDR3 bases: TGTGCCAGCGCCCAGGAAGAGACCCAGTACTTC.

The chain is built from TRBV18 and TRBJ2-1, with D perhaps TRBD2 (6 bases). Germline V CDR1 and CDR2: KGHSH, LQKENI. This CDR3 comprises 15 residues. V gave up 6 bases and J gave up 11 bases, with 23 bases separating them. The CDR3 DNA reads TGTGCCAGCTCGGGCGCCGGGACCCCGACTAGTAAGCAGTTCTTC. Its translation is CASSGAGTPTSKQFF.

The rearrangement uses TRBV2 and TRBJ1-1, with 8 bases identical to TRBD1. The CDR3 is made up of 17 amino acids. V was pared by 3 bases and J by 4 bases, with 13 bases of the junction left unmatched. CDR1 is SNHLY and CDR2 is FYNNEI in the germline V gene. The CDR3 DNA is TGTGCCAGCAGTGAGGGTGCAGGGGGCGTAGAGGCCACTGAAGCTTTCTTT. Translation gives CASSEGAGGVEATEAFF.

The rearrangement joins TRBV5-4 to TRBJ1-6; TRBD1 might be the D (5 bases). CDR3 length: 15 amino acids. Germline V gene data show CDR1 as SGHNT and CDR2 as YYREEE (reference sequence). Trimming removed 8 bases at V and 7 bases at J, with 19 bases between. Here the CDR3 reads CASKEFRTSNSPLHF. The CDR3 DNA reads as TGTGCCAGTAAAGAATTCCGGACAAGCAATTCACCCCTCCACTTT.

The chain links TRBV11-1 to TRBJ2-7; 9 nucleotides agree with TRBD1. This CDR3 has 16 residues. The trim removed 4 bases at V and 4 bases at J, leaving 11 bases unmatched. The germline CDR1 and CDR2 sequences are SGHAT and FQDESV (reference sequence). The CDR3 bases are TGTGCCAGCAGCTCTCCGCCGGGACAGGGAAGGTACGAGCAGTACTTC. This sequence encodes CASSSPPGQGRYEQYF.

The rearrangement uses TRBV5-6 and TRBJ2-7, with a possible D match to TRBD1 (5 bases). Deletions cut 0 bases from V and 2 bases from J, with 9 bases between. The germline V gene has CDR1 SGHDT and CDR2 YYEEEE. The CDR3 runs to 14 residues. The CDR3 protein is CASSLDRSTYEQYF. The CDR3 DNA sequence: TGTGCCAGCAGCTTGGACAGGTCCACCTACGAGCAGTACTTC.

This clone came up once. J is TRBJ2-7 and V is TRBV9; D is possibly TRBD2 (6 bases). V gave up 0 bases and J gave up 0 bases, with 7 bases separating them. This CDR3 has 14 amino acids. Germline CDR1 and CDR2: SGDLS and YYNGEE. The DNA of the CDR3 is TGTGCCAGCAGCGTAGGGGGGGACTCCTACGAGCAGTACTTC. Translated: CASSVGGDSYEQYF.

As concerns this clone: Other nucleotide sequences in the sample specify the same CDR3. The chain uses TRBV6-5 and TRBJ2-3, with D possibly TRBD1 on 5 matching bases. Trimming left V 5 bases short and J 0 bases short, with 9 bases between. Germline assignment: CDR1 MNHEY and CDR2 SVGAGI. The CDR3 contains 14 residues. Here the CDR3 reads CASSSTGSTDTQYF. Written as DNA, the CDR3 is TGTGCCAGCAGTAGCACAGGAAGCACAGATACGCAGTATTTT.

This clone showed up just once. The chain carries TRBV2 and TRBJ1-6; the D is unclear. V shed 2 bases and J shed 7 bases, with 15 bases lying between them. Germline CDR1 reads SNHLY; CDR2 reads FYNNEI. The length of the CDR3 is 16 residues. CDR3 sequence reads: CASSERSPLANSPLHF. Here the CDR3 DNA reads TGTGCCAGCAGTGAAAGATCCCCCCTAGCCAATTCACCCCTCCACTTT.

This clone was seen more than once but under ten times. The same CDR3 can be traced to other DNA sequences in this sample. The chain has TRBV2 and TRBJ1-1, with a weak D call TRBD1 (5 bases). This CDR3 comprises 14 residues. Deletions cut 4 bases from V and 2 bases from J, with 11 bases between. Germline V gene lookup returns CDR1 SNHLY and CDR2 FYNNEI. The CDR3 sequence is CASSGQGLNTEAFF. In DNA, the CDR3 is TGTGCCAGCAGTGGTCAGGGCCTAAACACTGAAGCTTTCTTT.